The subject of this entry is one T cell receptor (beta chain). Its cognate antigen is unknown. This specimen belongs to a study of T cell repertoires in cytomegalovirus infection. TCRdb reprocessed the reads via MiXCR and lists one record per CDR3 protein. The repertoire includes about 530,000 distinct CDR3 sequences, around a quarter of them detected once, and about 13% sits in the top ten. Germline V CDR1 and CDR2: MGHDK, SYGVNS. This CDR3 has 15 amino acids. Trimming took off 2 bases at V and 8 bases at J, with 16 bases between the two ends. Overall study results and limits: Across the ex vivo response, the dominant clonotypes were HLA-C-restricted CMV-specific TCR beta clonotypes. Pooled public TCR beta family frequency picked out CMV carriers with the relevant HLA.

This clonotype originated in a human donor in good health (CMV status not recorded). Some clones in this sample may be carry-over from other donors' samples. The chain joins TRBV25-1 to TRBJ2-1; tentatively, D is TRBD2 (5 bases). The sequencing input was PBMCs. Written as DNA, the CDR3 is TGTGCCAGCAGTGAAGCGGCTAGCTCCGGTCATGAGCAGTTCTTC. Protein: CASSEAASSGHEQFF.